Following are 18 T cell receptor beta chains from one sample sequenced in a study of OX40 agonist ivuxolimab in advanced cancers. Some clones are missing from TCRdb's copy, which holds only in-frame ones; the method was immunoSEQ multiplex PCR. Among about 73,000 clones listed, 86% were seen once. Sample: CD4+ or CD8+ T cells sorted from blood, taken in a trial of the OX40 agonist ivuxolimab. These TCRs come from an adult with an advanced solid tumor such as melanoma, head and neck, liver or kidney cancer.

This clone was picked up one time. J is TRBJ2-1 and V is TRBV6-5; 11 bases map to TRBD2. V lost 6 bases to trimming and J lost 2 bases; unmatched junction nucleotides: 3. The germline gives CDR1 MNHEY, CDR2 SVGAGI. The CDR3 sequence is 15 residues long. The CDR3 coding sequence is TGTGCCAGCAGGAATAGCGGGGGGGCCTACAATGAGCAGTTCTTC. Its protein product is CASRNSGGAYNEQFF.

This chain links TRBV6-5 with TRBJ1-5; 7 nucleotides agree with TRBD1. Germline V gives CDR1 MNHEY, CDR2 SVGAGI. CDR3 length: 15 amino acids. With 2 bases clipped from V and 0 bases from J, the junction kept 1 base outside the gene matches. For the CDR3, the DNA is TGTGCCAGCAGTTACAGGGGGCTTAGCAATCAGCCCCAGCATTTT. Amino acids: CASSYRGLSNQPQHF.

This chain joins TRBV11-2 and TRBJ2-3; D is possibly TRBD1 or TRBD2 (6 bases each). Germline V gene data show CDR1 as SGHAT and CDR2 as FQNNGV. This CDR3 region has 17 residues. The ends were cut back, 5 bases at V and 6 bases at J, with 24 bases in the middle. The CDR3, as DNA: TGTGCCAGCAGCAACCGCGGGTCGGGGGCCACGGCGGATACGCAGTATTTT. Its protein is CASSNRGSGATADTQYF. Together with reference TRBV11-2 and TRBJ2-3, the CDR3 gives the full variable domain: EAGVAQSPRYKIIEKRQSVAFWCNPISGHATLYWYQQILGQGPKLLIQFQNNGVVDDSQLPKDRFSAERLKGVDSTLKIQPAKLEDSAVYLCASSNRGSGATADTQYFGPGTRLTVL.

V and J are TRBV2 and TRBJ2-3, with 10 bases aligning to TRBD1. Trimming took 5 bases from V and 1 from J; bases not matched to a gene: 3. The germline CDR1 and CDR2 sequences are SNHLY and FYNNEI. This CDR3 is 15 amino acids long. The CDR3 spells CASSPGTGGTDTQYF. In nucleotides, the CDR3 is TGTGCCAGCAGTCCCGGGACAGGGGGCACAGATACGCAGTATTTT.

This clone appeared a single time. The chain joins TRBV6-5 to TRBJ2-7; D is possibly TRBD1 (5 bases). This CDR3 spans 12 amino acids. Deletions cut 4 bases from V and 6 bases from J, with 10 bases between. Per germline, CDR1 MNHEY and CDR2 SVGAGI. The CDR3 sequence: CASSFDRREQYF. The CDR3 DNA sequence: TGTGCCAGCAGTTTCGACAGACGCGAGCAGTACTTC.

The chain recombines TRBV5-1 with TRBJ2-2, with 9 bases lining up with TRBD1. From germline, CDR1 is SGHRS and CDR2 YFSETQ. The CDR3 spans 17 residues. V was pared by 5 bases and J by 5 bases, with 13 bases of the junction left unmatched. Here the CDR3 reads CASSPVPGQGGTGELFF. CDR3 coding DNA: TGCGCCAGCAGTCCAGTTCCGGGACAGGGCGGAACCGGGGAGCTGTTTTTT.

The chain employs TRBV19 and TRBJ2-2, with D perhaps matching TRBD1 (6 bases). This CDR3 region has 17 residues. The V gene's germline CDR1 is LNHDA and CDR2 SQIVND (reference sequence). V was pared by 5 bases and J by 2 bases, with 18 bases between. This chain's CDR3 is CASSGWHGQINTGELFF. The CDR3 nucleotides are TGTGCCAGTAGTGGGTGGCACGGACAGATAAACACCGGGGAGCTGTTTTTT.

The chain employs TRBV28 and TRBJ2-7, with 7 bases fitting TRBD2. Germline CDR1 reads MDHEN; CDR2 reads SYDVKM. The CDR3 is 16 amino acids. The V segment lost 0 bases and the J segment 6 bases; nucleotides outside the gene matches: 11. The CDR3 region has the DNA TGTGCCAGCAGTTTATGGAGCGGGATGAGCTTCTCCGAGCAGTACTTC. Its protein product is CASSLWSGMSFSEQYF.

In its sample, this clone was seen once. The chain uses TRBV28 and TRBJ1-5; 7 nucleotides match TRBD1. Germline trimming cut 5 bases from V and 7 bases from J; bases unmatched to any gene: 11. In germline, CDR1 is MDHEN, CDR2 SYDVKM. The CDR3 covers 15 residues. The CDR3 DNA follows: TGTGCCAGCAGTCCCCAAGCAGGGGGTGAGCAGCCCCAGCATTTT. Translation: CASSPQAGGEQPQHF.

The chain carries TRBV7-2 and TRBJ2-3, with D perhaps TRBD2 (6 bases). This CDR3 contains 14 residues. V dropped 5 bases and J dropped 3 bases, with 12 bases sitting between them. Germline lookup yields CDR1 SGHTA and CDR2 FQGNSA. In DNA form, the CDR3 reads TGTGCCAGCAGCCCGGAGAGCGGGACAGATACGCAGTATTTT. Translating it yields CASSPESGTDTQYF.

This clone occurred once. The rearrangement links TRBV28 to TRBJ1-4, with TRBD1 matching 8 bases. Germline assignment: CDR1 MDHEN and CDR2 SYDVKM. Trimming removed 4 bases from V and 8 bases from J; junction bases left unmatched: 9. The CDR3 extends over 15 amino acids. The CDR3 loop is CASSSTDRVEEKLFF. The CDR3 nucleotides read TGTGCCAGCAGTTCCACGGACAGGGTTGAGGAAAAACTGTTTTTT.

The rearrangement uses TRBV7-2 and TRBJ1-4; D gene unclear. Trimming pared 5 bases from V and 8 bases from J, leaving 12 bases between. CDR3 size: 13 residues. Per the germline V gene, CDR1 is SGHTA and CDR2 is FQGNSA. As DNA, the CDR3 is TGTGCCAGCAGCAGGGCAGTTGACGAAAAACTGTTTTTT. This encodes CASSRAVDEKLFF.

This clone was counted between two and nine times. This chain joins TRBV7-9 and TRBJ2-5; the D gene is possibly TRBD2 (6 bases). CDR3 length equals 13 residues. Looked up from germline, CDR1 is SEHNR and CDR2 is FQNEAQ (reference sequence). With 0 bases removed from V and 7 bases from J, the gap between germline ends came to 9 bases. The CDR3 sequence: CASSLAGGSTQYF. CDR3 coding DNA: TGTGCCAGCAGCTTAGCGGGGGGATCGACCCAGTACTTC.

The V gene is TRBV9, the J gene TRBJ2-1; D possibly corresponds to TRBD2 (6 bases). Between the trimmed V and J ends, which lost 2 bases and 4 bases, there was a span of 19 bases. Germline-derived CDR1 and CDR2 are SGDLS and YYNGEE. The CDR3 covers 17 residues. The CDR3 loop reads CASSVVLSGSGYNEQFF. DNA of the CDR3: TGTGCCAGCAGCGTTGTCCTAAGCGGGTCGGGGTACAATGAGCAGTTCTTC. The complete variable domain, with remaining parts taken from reference TRBV9 and TRBJ2-1, reads DSGVTQTPKHLITATGQRVTLRCSPRSGDLSVYWYQQSLDQGLQFLIQYYNGEERAKGNILERFSAQQFPDLHSELNLSSLELGDSALYFCASSVVLSGSGYNEQFFGPGTRLTVL.

This chain uses TRBV6-5 with TRBJ1-4, with 8 positions matching TRBD1. The CDR3 has 15 residues. Trimming cost V 6 bases and J 8 bases; bases outside gene matches: 11. Germline CDR1 and CDR2: MNHEY and SVGAGI. The CDR3 loop is CASRTPGQGKEKLFF. The CDR3 DNA is TGTGCCAGCAGGACCCCTGGACAGGGAAAAGAAAAACTGTTTTTT.

This chain joins TRBV4-3 and TRBJ2-1; tentatively, D is TRBD2 (7 bases). V lost 0 bases to trimming and J lost 8 bases, with 11 bases between them. The CDR3 is made up of 14 amino acids. From germline, CDR1 is LGHNA and CDR2 YSLEER. CDR3 sequence: CASSQDGGADEQFF. In DNA form, the CDR3 reads TGCGCCAGCAGCCAAGATGGGGGGGCGGATGAGCAGTTCTTC.

V usage is TRBV30 and J usage is TRBJ2-7, with TRBD1 matching over 8 bases. From germline, CDR1 is GTSNPN and CDR2 SVGIG (reference sequence). Losses at the gene ends were 6 bases for V and 6 bases for J; bases not matched to a gene: 13. The CDR3 contains 14 residues. The chain's CDR3 is CACLGIAGGSEQYF. CDR3 nucleotides: TGTGCCTGCCTAGGAATTGCAGGGGGCAGCGAGCAGTACTTC. Full variable domain (missing parts from reference TRBV30 and TRBJ2-7): SQTIHQWPATLVQPVGSPLSLECTVEGTSNPNLYWYRQAAGRGLQLLFYSVGIGQISSEVPQNLSASRPQDRQFILSSKKLLLSDSGFYLCACLGIAGGSEQYFGPGTRLTVT.

As for this clone: Relative to the germline gene, one junction end is altered; a read error may explain this. The genes are TRBV29-1 and TRBJ1-6, with no clear D. The CDR3 sequence is 13 residues long. Germline V gives CDR1 SQVTM, CDR2 ANQGSEA. This chain's CDR3 is CSVQDHGNSPLHF. In DNA, the CDR3 is TGCAGCGTTCAAGACCATGGTAATTCACCCCTCCACTTT.